The 11 T cell receptor beta chains below were found in one sample sequenced in a study of cytomegalovirus exposure and HLA in healthy donors. Here immunoSEQ multiplex PCR was the method, and the copy in TCRdb shows in-frame clones only, minus some. The sample has almost 200,000 clones, about 81% seen once. Sequencing was performed on PBMCs. The origin of the receptors is a woman aged 30 to 39 in good health and CMV-seronegative.

This clone came up once. The chain uses TRBV29-1 and TRBJ2-7, with TRBD2 identical over 7 bases. The germline V gene encodes CDR1 SQVTM and CDR2 ANQGSEA. The CDR3 totals 14 residues. With 5 bases clipped from V and 0 bases from J, the junction kept 7 bases outside the gene matches. This CDR3 is CSVSGKRDSYEQYF. The CDR3, as DNA: TGCAGCGTTTCGGGAAAGCGGGACTCCTACGAGCAGTACTTC.

The chain uses TRBV6-5 and TRBJ2-5, with TRBD1 identical over 7 bases. Germline CDR1 reads MNHEY; CDR2 reads SVGAGI. The length of the CDR3 is 13 residues. V shed 6 bases and J 5 bases; nucleotides not matched to a gene: 6. This CDR3 is CASSGTVRETQYF. The CDR3 region has the DNA TGTGCCAGCAGCGGGACAGTTCGGGAGACCCAGTACTTC.

DNA of the CDR3: TGTGCCAGCAGTAGGGGAGGGGGGGCCCCAGATACGCAGTATTTT. This sequence encodes CASSRGGGAPDTQYF. The V gene is TRBV27, the J gene TRBJ2-3, with TRBD2 as a possible D gene (7 bases). The CDR3 runs 15 residues. The germline V and J ends were trimmed by 5 bases and 4 bases, with 16 bases remaining between them. Germline V lookup: CDR1 MNHEY, CDR2 SMNVEV (reference sequence).

J is TRBJ2-5 and V is TRBV27; D is uncertain. Germline lookup yields CDR1 MNHEY and CDR2 SMNVEV (reference sequence). V was clipped by 2 bases and J by 4 bases, with 5 bases between them. The CDR3 has 12 amino acids. CDR3 loop: CASSLAGETQYF. CDR3 sequence (DNA): TGTGCCAGCAGTTTAGCCGGAGAGACCCAGTACTTC.

This rearrangement joins TRBV9 to TRBJ2-3; 10 bases map to TRBD2. Germline loops: CDR1 SGDLS, CDR2 YYNGEE. V shed 3 bases, J shed 1 base, and the junction held 2 bases outside the gene matches. The CDR3 length is 15 residues. The CDR3 reads CASSASGGRTDTQYF. For the CDR3, the DNA is TGTGCCAGCAGCGCTAGCGGGGGTCGCACAGATACGCAGTATTTT.

The V gene is TRBV5-8, the J gene TRBJ2-3; 10 bases fit TRBD1. Germline CDR1 and CDR2: SGHTS and YDEGEE. This CDR3 is 14 amino acids long. The V and J ends lost 5 bases and 4 bases, in that order; junction bases with no gene match: 4. CDR3 in amino acids: CASRTGGLSDTQYF. The CDR3 DNA reads as TGTGCCAGCAGGACAGGGGGCCTTTCAGATACGCAGTATTTT.

This clone is medium-sized. V and J are TRBV7-6 and TRBJ2-7; D is undetermined. The germline gives CDR1 SGHVS, CDR2 FNYEAQ. V was pared by 5 bases and J by 2 bases, with 13 bases between. This CDR3 has 14 amino acids. The CDR3 loop reads CASSPRVSTYEQYF. CDR3 nucleotide sequence: TGTGCCAGCAGCCCTCGGGTCTCGACCTACGAGCAGTACTTC. Variable domain in full (rest from reference TRBV7-6 and TRBJ2-7): GAGVSQSPRYKVTKRGQDVALRCDPISGHVSLYWYRQALGQGPEFLTYFNYEAQQDKSGLPNDRFSAERPEGSISTLTIQRTEQRDSAMYRCASSPRVSTYEQYFGPGTRLTVT.

The chain links TRBV29-1 to TRBJ1-3; D unclear. CDR1 is SQVTM and CDR2 is ANQGSEA in the germline V gene. This CDR3 spans 12 amino acids. Trimming took off 6 bases at V and 4 bases at J, with 10 bases between the two ends. The CDR3 coding sequence is TGCAGCGTGGACTATGGGGGAAACACCATATATTTT. Protein sequence: CSVDYGGNTIYF.

The chain combines TRBV5-8 with TRBJ2-2; unclear D gene. The CDR3 is made up of 15 amino acids. Trimming shortened V by 1 base and J by 2 bases, and 9 bases separated the two germline ends. Germline CDR1 reads SGHTS; CDR2 reads YDEGEE. CDR3 protein: CASSLSVVNTGELFF. CDR3 DNA sequence: TGTGCCAGCAGCTTGAGTGTAGTTAACACCGGGGAGCTGTTTTTT.

The rearrangement links TRBV25-1 to TRBJ2-7; 8 bases match TRBD2. J was trimmed by 0 bases and V by 0 bases; bases with no gene match: 4. The CDR3 has 16 residues. Germline V gene lookup returns CDR1 MGHDK and CDR2 SYGVNS. Written as DNA, the CDR3 is TGTGCCAGCAGTGAATATGCGGGGGGCCGCTCCTACGAGCAGTACTTC. This encodes CASSEYAGGRSYEQYF.

The gene calls are TRBV15 and TRBJ1-2; 9 bases are a match to TRBD1. The CDR3 is 16 amino acids. The junction had 3 bases not matched to a gene; V was cut back by 0 bases and J by 1 base. CDR1 is LNHNV and CDR2 is YYDKDF in the germline V gene (reference sequence). DNA of the CDR3: TGTGCCACCAGCAGAGATAGGGACAGGGTTAACTATGGCTACACCTTC. It translates to CATSRDRDRVNYGYTF.